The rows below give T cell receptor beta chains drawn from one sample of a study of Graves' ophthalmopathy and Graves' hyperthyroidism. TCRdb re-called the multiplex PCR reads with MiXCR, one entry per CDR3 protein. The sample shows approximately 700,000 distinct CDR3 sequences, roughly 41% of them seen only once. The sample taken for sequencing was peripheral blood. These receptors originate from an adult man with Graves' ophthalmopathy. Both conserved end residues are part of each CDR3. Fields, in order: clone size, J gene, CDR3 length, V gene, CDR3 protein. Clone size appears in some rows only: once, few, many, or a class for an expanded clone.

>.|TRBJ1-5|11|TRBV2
CASGTKQPQHF
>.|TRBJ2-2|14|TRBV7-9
CASSFDRGPGELFF
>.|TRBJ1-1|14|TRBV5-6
CASSWTGGATEAFF
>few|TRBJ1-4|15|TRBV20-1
CSASGSGVTNEKLFF
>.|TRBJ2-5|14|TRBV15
CATSREPAGETQYF
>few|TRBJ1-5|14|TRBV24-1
CASSPRGGDQPQHF
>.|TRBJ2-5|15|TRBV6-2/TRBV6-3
CASSYPGLGGETQYF
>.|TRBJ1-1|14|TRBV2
CASSEWDKNTEAFF
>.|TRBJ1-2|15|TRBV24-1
CAISDQTVGVGGYTF
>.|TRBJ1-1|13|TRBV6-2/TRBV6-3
CASTVTVGTEAFF
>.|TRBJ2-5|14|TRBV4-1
CASSPTGTHETQYF